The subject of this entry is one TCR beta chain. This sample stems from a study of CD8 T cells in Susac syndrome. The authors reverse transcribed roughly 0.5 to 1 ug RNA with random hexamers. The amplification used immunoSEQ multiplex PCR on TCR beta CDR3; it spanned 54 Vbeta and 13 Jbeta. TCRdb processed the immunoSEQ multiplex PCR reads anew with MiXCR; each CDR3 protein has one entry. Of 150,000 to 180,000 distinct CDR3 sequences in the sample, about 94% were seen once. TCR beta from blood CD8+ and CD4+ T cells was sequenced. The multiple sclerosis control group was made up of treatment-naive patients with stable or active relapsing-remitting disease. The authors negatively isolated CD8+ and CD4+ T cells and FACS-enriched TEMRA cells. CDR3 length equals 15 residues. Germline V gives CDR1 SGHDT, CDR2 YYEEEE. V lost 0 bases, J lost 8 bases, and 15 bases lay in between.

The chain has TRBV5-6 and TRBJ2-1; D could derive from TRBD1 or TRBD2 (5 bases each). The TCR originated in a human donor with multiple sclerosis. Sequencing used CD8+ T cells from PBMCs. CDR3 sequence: CASSLGVGGSDEQFF. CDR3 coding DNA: TGTGCCAGCAGCTTGGGCGTTGGGGGATCCGATGAGCAGTTCTTC.